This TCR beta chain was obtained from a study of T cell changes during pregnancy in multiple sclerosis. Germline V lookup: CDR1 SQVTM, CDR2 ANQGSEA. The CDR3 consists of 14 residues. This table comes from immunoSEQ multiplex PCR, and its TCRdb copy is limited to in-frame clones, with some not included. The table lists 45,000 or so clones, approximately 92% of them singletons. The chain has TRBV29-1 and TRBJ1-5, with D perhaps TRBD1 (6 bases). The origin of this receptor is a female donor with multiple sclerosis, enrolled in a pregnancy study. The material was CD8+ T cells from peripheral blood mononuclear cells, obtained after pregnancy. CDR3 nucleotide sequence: TGCGGATCCGAAGGGGGTCGGAGCAATCAGCCCCAGCATTTT. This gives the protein CGSEGGRSNQPQHF.